Below are 32 T cell receptor beta chains sequenced from a single sample in a study of CD8 T cells in Susac syndrome. With random hexamers, reverse transcription was performed on about 0.5 to 1 ug of RNA. TCRdb passed the immunoSEQ multiplex PCR reads through MiXCR, listing each CDR3 protein once. The sample records fewer than 200,000 distinct CDR3 sequences, roughly nine tenths being singletons. The sample was CD4+ T cells from PBMCs. Receptors were obtained from a human donor with Susac syndrome.

The gene calls are TRBV27 and TRBJ1-5, with 9 bases that match TRBD1. The CDR3 consists of 15 residues. V was pared by 6 bases and J by 5 bases, with 8 bases of the junction left unmatched. CDR1 is MNHEY, CDR2 SMNVEV, per germline (reference sequence). CDR3 DNA: TGTGCCAGCAGGACTTACGGACAGGGGTATCAGCCCCAGCATTTT. It is translated as CASRTYGQGYQPQHF.

This chain links TRBV27 with TRBJ1-2; D might be TRBD1 (6 bases). Deletions cut 2 bases from V and 5 bases from J, with 18 bases between. CDR1 and CDR2 (germline): MNHEY, SMNVEV (reference sequence). This CDR3 comprises 16 residues. CDR3 amino acids: CASSLILGGLIYGYTF. The CDR3, as DNA: TGTGCCAGCAGTTTAATTTTGGGGGGCCTCATTTATGGCTACACCTTC.

V usage is TRBV4-1 and J usage is TRBJ2-5, with 8 bases identical to TRBD2. Germline trimming cut 3 bases from V and 4 bases from J; bases unmatched to any gene: 10. The CDR3 totals 16 residues. The V gene's germline CDR1 is MGHRA and CDR2 YSYEKL. The CDR3 sequence is CASSQSTSGSGETQYF. CDR3 sequence (DNA): TGCGCCAGCAGCCAGTCTACGAGCGGGAGTGGAGAGACCCAGTACTTC.

The J gene is TRBJ2-6, the V gene TRBV2; tentatively, D is TRBD1 or TRBD2 (5 bases each). CDR1 and CDR2 from the germline V gene are SNHLY and FYNNEI. This CDR3 region has 16 residues. V was clipped by 5 bases and J by 0 bases, with 11 bases between them. CDR3 amino acids: CASSPSGSSGANVLTF. The DNA of the CDR3 is TGTGCCAGCAGTCCCTCAGGGAGCTCTGGGGCCAACGTCCTGACTTTC.

This chain links TRBV29-1 with TRBJ2-7; TRBD2 is a possible D gene (6 bases). Germline CDR1 SQVTM, CDR2 ANQGSEA. The V end lost 6 bases, the J end lost 0 bases, and 18 bases lay between the germline ends. The CDR3 contains 15 residues. The CDR3 nucleotides read TGCAGCGTCCGGAGGGGACCCGAACACTCCTACGAGCAGTACTTC. Protein: CSVRRGPEHSYEQYF.

The chain uses TRBV6-1 and TRBJ2-1; weak D call: TRBD2 (6 bases). The V end lost 1 base, the J end lost 8 bases, and 21 bases lay between the germline ends. From germline, CDR1 is MNHNS and CDR2 SASEGT. CDR3 length: 17 amino acids. Written as DNA, the CDR3 is TGTGCCAGCAGTGAAGTCTTTTCACTAGCTGGGTCCGATGAGCAGTTCTTC. This translates into CASSEVFSLAGSDEQFF.

The chain uses TRBV3-1 and TRBJ1-2, with a possible D match to TRBD1 (6 bases). Germline loops: CDR1 LGHDT, CDR2 YNNKEL (reference sequence). The CDR3 totals 13 residues. Trimming took off 4 bases at V and 5 bases at J, with 11 bases between the two ends. CDR3 coding DNA: TGTGCCAGCAGCCTTGGACAGCAATATGGCTACACCTTC. Residues: CASSLGQQYGYTF.

J is TRBJ2-1 and V is TRBV7-8, with no clear D. CDR1 SGHVS and CDR2 FQNEAQ come from the germline V gene. V was cut by 1 base and J by 5 bases, with 6 bases left in between. This CDR3 comprises 13 residues. The CDR3: CASSLDPNNEQFF. CDR3 bases: TGTGCCAGCAGCTTAGACCCTAACAATGAGCAGTTCTTC.

This sequence joins TRBV5-1 and TRBJ2-3; TRBD2 aligns across 7 bases. CDR3 length equals 16 residues. V dropped 0 bases and J dropped 4; count of bases not matched to a gene: 8. In germline, CDR1 is SGHRS, CDR2 YFSETQ. CDR3 sequence reads: CASSLAGGSQADTQYF. The CDR3 coding sequence is TGCGCCAGCAGCTTGGCCGGCGGGAGTCAAGCAGATACGCAGTATTTT.

This chain joins TRBV2 and TRBJ2-7; tentatively, D is TRBD1 (6 bases). The germline V gene encodes CDR1 SNHLY and CDR2 FYNNEI. The germline V and J ends were trimmed by 7 bases and 2 bases, with 21 bases remaining between them. CDR3 length equals 16 residues. CDR3 in amino acids: CASILVGNRAPYEQYF. CDR3 DNA: TGTGCCAGCATTCTGGTCGGAAACAGGGCCCCCTACGAGCAGTACTTC.

The V gene is TRBV11-2, the J gene TRBJ2-1, with 9 bases matching TRBD2. Trimming cost V 5 bases and J 1 base; bases outside gene matches: 9. CDR1 and CDR2 (germline): SGHAT, FQNNGV. This CDR3 spans 17 amino acids. The CDR3 region has the DNA TGTGCCAGCAGCCAGGGGGGAGCGGGGGGTTCCTACAATGAGCAGTTCTTC. The encoded protein is CASSQGGAGGSYNEQFF.

This chain joins TRBV7-8 and TRBJ2-5; 7 bases match TRBD1. The germline gives CDR1 SGHVS, CDR2 FQNEAQ. Trimming cost V 6 bases and J 10 bases; bases outside gene matches: 8. The CDR3 consists of 12 residues. The DNA of the CDR3 is TGTGCCAGCAGTCCGGGACAGCAGAGCCAGTACTTC. This translates into CASSPGQQSQYF.

This chain joins TRBV12-3 or TRBV12-4 and TRBJ2-2, with TRBD2 matching over 14 bases. This CDR3 is built from 18 residues. V trimming: 3 bases; J trimming: 6 bases; junction bases outside the gene matches: 9. In DNA, the CDR3 is TGTGCCAGCAGTTTGGGACCGGGACTAGCGGGAGACGCCGGGGAGCTGTTTTTT. Its translation: CASSLGPGLAGDAGELFF.

The V and J genes are TRBV2 and TRBJ2-5; D is perhaps TRBD1 or TRBD2 (6 bases each). CDR3 length: 14 residues. CDR1 is SNHLY, CDR2 FYNNEI, per germline. The V end was cut by 8 bases, the J end by 9 bases, with 22 bases between. CDR3 sequence reads: CASGGAGAGEAQYF. The CDR3 DNA reads TGTGCCAGCGGAGGGGCAGGGGCCGGGGAGGCCCAGTACTTC.

This rearrangement joins TRBV11-2 to TRBJ2-7; 9 nucleotides match TRBD1. Germline CDR1 is SGHAT and CDR2 is FQNNGV. The CDR3 is 16 amino acids. Trimming took 7 bases from V and 7 from J; bases not matched to a gene: 17. The CDR3 spells CASTPTTGTGMGEQYF. The DNA for the CDR3 is TGTGCCAGCACCCCGACTACCGGGACAGGGATGGGAGAGCAGTACTTC.

This rearrangement joins TRBV6-2 or TRBV6-3 to TRBJ1-2; a weak D match, TRBD1 (5 bases). This CDR3 has 15 residues. The germline CDR1 and CDR2 sequences are MNHEY and SVGEGT. With 7 bases removed from V and 4 bases from J, the gap between germline ends came to 19 bases. This CDR3 is CASTTTPRDSYGYTF. The CDR3 bases are TGTGCCAGCACAACTACCCCCCGGGACTCCTATGGCTACACCTTC.

This clonotype was seen once. V is TRBV9 and J is TRBJ1-5, with unresolved D. The CDR3 consists of 15 residues. V shed 0 bases and J shed 0 bases, with 7 bases lying between them. Germline lookup yields CDR1 SGDLS and CDR2 YYNGEE. The CDR3 nucleotides read TGTGCCAGCAGCGTAGGAGACTATAGCAATCAGCCCCAGCATTTT. Translation gives CASSVGDYSNQPQHF.

V usage is TRBV6-4 and J usage is TRBJ1-6; unclear D gene. V gave up 0 bases and J gave up 7 bases, with 4 bases separating them. The CDR3 extends over 13 amino acids. Looked up from germline, CDR1 is MRHNA and CDR2 is SNTAGT. The CDR3 loop is CASSDSRNSPLHF. CDR3 nucleotides: TGTGCCAGCAGTGACTCAAGGAATTCACCCCTCCACTTT.

CDR3 sequence: CASSDIGQSSSYEQYF. The CDR3 DNA reads as TGTGCCAGCAGTGATATCGGACAGTCGAGCTCCTACGAGCAGTACTTC. The chain employs TRBV2 and TRBJ2-7, with a weak D call TRBD1 (6 bases). From germline, CDR1 is SNHLY and CDR2 FYNNEI. This CDR3 region has 16 residues. V was shortened by 3 bases and J by 0 bases, with 15 bases between the two germline ends. The full variable domain, its missing parts supplied by reference TRBV2 and TRBJ2-7, is EPEVTQTPSHQVTQMGQEVILRCVPISNHLYFYWYRQILGQKVEFLVSFYNNEISEKSEIFDDQFSVERPDGSNFTLKIRSTKLEDSAMYFCASSDIGQSSSYEQYFGPGTRLTVT.

The chain couples TRBV20-1 to TRBJ2-1, with 8 bases identical to TRBD2. V trimming: 4 bases; J trimming: 3 bases; junction bases outside the gene matches: 5. CDR1 is DFQATT and CDR2 is SNEGSKA in the germline V gene (reference sequence). The CDR3 loop spans 14 amino acids. The CDR3: CSATISGIYNEQFF. In nucleotides, the CDR3 is TGCAGTGCTACGATTAGCGGGATCTACAATGAGCAGTTCTTC.

The chain has TRBV5-1 and TRBJ2-7; no reliable D call. Germline assignment: CDR1 SGHRS and CDR2 YFSETQ. The CDR3 contains 13 residues. Trimming stripped 0 bases from V and 3 bases from J, with 7 bases between. The DNA for the CDR3 is TGCGCCAGCAGCTTGGACCCAGACTACGAGCAGTACTTC. It specifies CASSLDPDYEQYF.

The chain recombines TRBV20-1 with TRBJ1-6, with D uncertain. Germline values: CDR1 DFQATT, CDR2 SNEGSKA (reference sequence). This CDR3 is built from 13 residues. Trimming shortened V by 5 bases and J by 8 bases, and 13 bases separated the two germline ends. The CDR3 spells CSAYNDWDSPLHF. CDR3 DNA sequence: TGCAGTGCTTATAACGATTGGGATTCACCCCTCCACTTT.

This chain connects TRBV6-1 to TRBJ2-4; no definite D call. The CDR3 totals 13 residues. V lost 7 bases and J 3 bases, leaving 10 bases between the germline ends. Germline CDR1 MNHNS, CDR2 SASEGT. As DNA, the CDR3 is TGTGCCAGCACCACATCGGGCAAAAACATTCAGTACTTC. Protein product: CASTTSGKNIQYF.

The chain uses TRBV5-5 and TRBJ2-1, with 7 bases matching TRBD1. Germline CDR1 is SGHKS and CDR2 is YYEKEE (reference sequence). The CDR3 covers 12 residues. The J segment lost 7 bases and the V segment lost 6 bases, leaving 4 bases of the junction unmatched. CDR3 sequence reads: CASNRGWNEQFF. In DNA, the CDR3 is TGTGCCAGCAACAGGGGTTGGAATGAGCAGTTCTTC.

The V call is TRBV20-1, the J call TRBJ1-4; no clear D. The V gene lost 1 base and the J gene lost 0 bases, with 9 bases spanning the gap. Germline V gene sequence: CDR1 DFQATT, CDR2 SNEGSKA (reference sequence). The CDR3 is 15 amino acids. Here the CDR3 DNA reads TGCAGTGCTAGAGCCCCCAGAGCAACTAATGAAAAACTGTTTTTT. This sequence encodes CSARAPRATNEKLFF.

The chain is built from TRBV6-2 or TRBV6-3 and TRBJ2-7; D gene ambiguous. This CDR3 comprises 13 residues. Germline lookup yields CDR1 MNHEY and CDR2 SVGEGT. V lost 2 bases, J lost 7 bases, and 12 bases lay in between. The CDR3 sequence: CASSYRLDREQYF. In DNA form, the CDR3 reads TGTGCCAGCAGTTACCGGCTAGATCGGGAGCAGTACTTC.

The CDR3 loop is CASRAREGSTEAFF. CDR3 DNA sequence: TGTGCCAGCCGGGCCCGTGAGGGGTCCACTGAAGCTTTCTTT. V is TRBV6-5 and J is TRBJ1-1; the D gene is possibly TRBD1 (5 bases). Germline V lookup: CDR1 MNHEY, CDR2 SVGAGI. V was clipped by 8 bases and J by 4 bases, with 17 bases between them. The CDR3 has 14 amino acids.

This clonotype showed up just once. This rearrangement joins TRBV18 to TRBJ2-3; tentatively, D is TRBD2 (5 bases). The length of the CDR3 is 15 residues. The V gene's germline CDR1 is KGHSH and CDR2 LQKENI. V was clipped by 5 bases and J by 5 bases, with 17 bases between them. The DNA of the CDR3 is TGTGCCAGCTCAGGGAGCTCGGCGGGCGGAGATACGCAGTATTTT. Amino acids: CASSGSSAGGDTQYF.

The chain is built from TRBV6-7 and TRBJ2-1, with 10 bases that match TRBD1. TRBV6-7 is labeled an ORF, and its function is uncertain. The trim removed 7 bases at V and 6 bases at J, leaving 6 bases unmatched. There are 14 residues in the CDR3. The CDR3 loop is CASIGRDRGNEQFF. CDR3 DNA: TGTGCCAGCATTGGGCGGGACAGGGGCAATGAGCAGTTCTTC.

The V and J genes are TRBV6-1 and TRBJ1-6, with TRBD1 identical over 9 bases. Unmatched junction bases numbered 8, after V lost 5 bases and J lost 6 bases. This CDR3 is built from 16 residues. The V gene's germline CDR1 is MNHNS and CDR2 SASEGT. This chain's CDR3 is CASSPDRGSINSPLHF. DNA of the CDR3: TGTGCCAGCAGTCCAGACAGGGGGAGCATTAATTCACCCCTCCACTTT.

This chain uses TRBV7-9 with TRBJ1-2; D not certain. V lost 5 bases, J lost 0 bases, and 10 bases lay in between. The CDR3 spans 14 residues. Germline CDR1 and CDR2: SEHNR and FQNEAQ (reference sequence). The CDR3 sequence is CASSREVANYGYTF. The CDR3 bases are TGTGCCAGCAGCCGAGAGGTAGCTAACTATGGCTACACCTTC.

This chain links TRBV4-1 with TRBJ2-7; TRBD1 is a possible D gene (6 bases). From germline, CDR1 is MGHRA and CDR2 YSYEKL. This CDR3 has 19 amino acids. The ends were cut back, 0 bases at V and 5 bases at J, with 26 bases in the middle. CDR3 DNA: TGCGCCAGCAGCCAAGATCGAGGAACGGGACACCCTCTAAGGAACGAGCAGTACTTC. Translation: CASSQDRGTGHPLRNEQYF.